The rows below give T cell receptor beta chains drawn from one sample of a study of shared clonotypes between healthy human individuals. Libraries were prepared by immunoSEQ multiplex PCR; TCRdb keeps only in-frame clonotypes and omits some of them. The sample includes 2 million to 2.5 million clones, 85% to 95% of them seen just once. The sequenced sample was naive CD4+ T cells from PBMCs. The receptor source for this set is a young man in good health. Some clones in this sample may be carry-over from other donors' samples. CDR3s include the opening cysteine and the closing phenylalanine or tryptophan. A D gene is named only where the DNA matches it firmly. Clone size is not always given. Where it is, it says once, few, many or a class for expanded clones.

j_gene,d_gene,abundance,v_gene,CDR3aa,CDR3nt
TRBJ1-5,-,-,TRBV12-2,CASRLIQGSGAGNQPQHF,TGTGCAAGTCGCCTCATACAGGGAAGTGGGGCGGGCAATCAGCCCCAGCATTTT
TRBJ1-5,TRBD1,-,TRBV5-5,CASSLTGGVNQPQHF,TGTGCCAGCAGCTTGACAGGGGGTGTCAATCAGCCCCAGCATTTT
TRBJ2-2,-,once,TRBV4-3,CASSPNAKEGVGELFF,TGCGCCAGCAGTCCGAACGCCAAGGAGGGGGTCGGGGAGCTGTTTTTT
TRBJ1-2,-,-,TRBV2,CASSVVRVTNYGYTF,TGTGCCAGCAGTGTGGTTAGGGTAACTAACTATGGCTACACCTTC
TRBJ2-3,TRBD1,-,TRBV9,CASSVAGTGELGTQYF,TGTGCCAGCAGCGTAGCCGGGACAGGGGAATTGGGTACGCAGTATTTT
TRBJ2-5,TRBD1,-,TRBV10-3,CAISGTGGGETQYF,TGTGCCATCAGCGGGACAGGGGGGGGAGAGACCCAGTACTTC
TRBJ1-1,-,-,TRBV4-2,CASSQEYGQNTEAFF,TGTGCCAGCAGCCAAGAGTACGGACAGAACACTGAAGCTTTCTTT
TRBJ2-7,TRBD1,-,TRBV10-1,CASSGPGQGDKQYF,TGCGCCAGCAGTGGGCCGGGACAGGGTGACAAGCAGTACTTC
TRBJ2-7,-,-,TRBV7-5,CVRSPQGGLEQYF,TGTGTCAGAAGCCCGCAGGGGGGGCTCGAGCAGTACTTC
TRBJ1-1,TRBD1,-,TRBV5-6,CASSPGTGAMNTEAFF,TGTGCCAGCAGCCCTGGGACAGGAGCCATGAACACTGAAGCTTTCTTT
TRBJ1-2,-,few,TRBV28,CASRQGPVGYTF,TGTGCCAGCAGGCAGGGCCCGGTCGGCTACACCTTC
TRBJ1-1,TRBD1,-,TRBV2,CASSALTGDTEAFF,TGTGCCAGCAGTGCCCTCACAGGGGACACTGAAGCTTTCTTT
TRBJ1-5,-,-,TRBV5-1,CASSSKGPLGGSNQPQHF,TGCGCCAGCAGCTCAAAAGGGCCCCTAGGAGGTAGCAATCAGCCCCAGCATTTT
TRBJ2-1,-,-,TRBV10-2,CASSEVLSYNEQFF,TGCGCCAGCAGTGAGGTTCTTTCCTACAATGAGCAGTTCTTC
TRBJ2-7,TRBD1,-,TRBV6-1,CASRIYRGYYEQYF,TGTGCCAGCAGGATATACAGGGGCTACTACGAGCAGTACTTC
TRBJ1-1,-,-,TRBV18,CASSPLAVGMNTEAFF,TGTGCCAGCTCACCATTGGCTGTGGGCATGAACACTGAAGCTTTCTTT
TRBJ2-7,-,-,TRBV2,CASSEVPGIGEQYF,TGTGCCAGCAGTGAAGTGCCTGGGATTGGCGAGCAGTACTTC
TRBJ1-2,TRBD1,-,TRBV2,CASRRTGEGYGYTF,TGTGCCAGTAGACGGACAGGGGAAGGCTATGGCTACACCTTC
TRBJ2-3,-,-,TRBV29-1,CSVDLGQPADTQYF,TGCAGCGTTGATTTGGGGCAGCCCGCAGATACGCAGTATTTT
TRBJ1-2,-,-,TRBV6-1,CASSEAAAANYGYTF,TGTGCCAGCAGTGAAGCGGCAGCAGCTAACTATGGCTACACCTTC
TRBJ1-5,-,few,TRBV18,CASSGEGDQPQHF,TGTGCCAGCTCCGGGGAGGGCGATCAGCCCCAGCATTTT
TRBJ1-1,-,-,TRBV2,CASRSDRANTEAFF,TGTGCCAGCAGATCAGACAGAGCCAACACTGAAGCTTTCTTT
TRBJ2-5,TRBD2,-,TRBV11-3,CASSSPSGRDRETQYF,TGTGCCAGCAGCTCCCCTAGCGGGAGGGACAGAGAGACCCAGTACTTC
TRBJ2-1,TRBD2,-,TRBV5-1,CASAPGLAAYNEQFF,TGCGCCAGCGCCCCGGGACTAGCGGCCTACAATGAGCAGTTCTTC
TRBJ1-1,TRBD1,-,TRBV7-9,CASSLWTGETEAFF,TGTGCCAGCAGCCTCTGGACAGGGGAAACTGAAGCTTTCTTT
TRBJ2-5,-,-,TRBV7-9,CASTTDETQYF,TGTGCCAGCACCACCGACGAGACCCAGTACTTC
TRBJ2-1,TRBD2,-,TRBV7-2,CASSPTGLAALGYNEQFF,TGTGCCAGCAGCCCAACTGGACTAGCGGCCCTGGGGTACAATGAGCAGTTCTTC
TRBJ2-6,TRBD1,-,TRBV7-2,CASSLQGAIPGANVLTF,TGTGCCAGCAGCTTACAGGGGGCGATCCCTGGGGCCAACGTCCTGACTTTC
TRBJ1-2,-,-,TRBV4-1,CASSQALTLVYGYTF,TGCGCCAGCAGCCAAGCTCTTACTCTAGTCTATGGCTACACCTTC
TRBJ2-2,TRBD2,-,TRBV11-3,CASRASGSTGELFF,TGTGCCAGCAGGGCTAGCGGATCCACCGGGGAGCTGTTTTTT
TRBJ1-5,-,-,TRBV5-1,CASSLVPESNQPQHF,TGCGCCAGCAGCTTGGTCCCGGAGAGCAATCAGCCCCAGCATTTT
TRBJ1-2,TRBD1,-,TRBV5-1,CASRPGQGTGYTF,TGCGCCAGCAGGCCGGGACAGGGGACTGGCTACACCTTC
TRBJ2-5,-,-,TRBV7-6,CASSLSSRAQETQYF,TGTGCCAGCAGCTTAAGCTCCCGGGCCCAAGAGACCCAGTACTTC
TRBJ2-5,-,-,TRBV19,CASSRGSGWGETQYF,TGTGCCAGTAGTCGTGGTAGCGGTTGGGGGGAGACCCAGTACTTC
TRBJ2-7,TRBD1,-,TRBV5-1,CASSLDPGQGGDEQYF,TGCGCCAGCAGCTTGGATCCGGGACAGGGAGGGGACGAGCAGTACTTC
TRBJ1-1,TRBD1,-,TRBV19,CASSVTGTGYTEAFF,TGTGCCAGTAGTGTAACCGGGACAGGGTACACTGAAGCTTTCTTT
TRBJ2-7,-,-,TRBV7-3,CASSLWGGEGYEQYF,TGTGCCAGCAGCTTATGGGGTGGAGAGGGCTACGAGCAGTACTTC
TRBJ1-4,-,-,TRBV5-6,CASSFSQIFEKLFF,TGTGCCAGCAGCTTTTCACAGATCTTTGAAAAACTGTTTTTT
TRBJ2-3,-,-,TRBV6-5,CASQVRGGGAGTQYF,TGTGCCAGCCAAGTGCGGGGAGGCGGGGCGGGCACGCAGTATTTT
TRBJ2-5,-,once,TRBV29-1,CSVDSGDWETQYF,TGCAGCGTTGATAGTGGGGATTGGGAGACCCAGTACTTC
TRBJ2-5,TRBD2,once,TRBV6-6,CASSAGGGETQYF,TGTGCCAGCAGCGCCGGGGGGGGAGAGACCCAGTACTTC
TRBJ2-7,-,-,TRBV6-6,CASSYLTYEQYF,TGTGCCAGCAGTTACCTTACCTACGAGCAGTACTTC
TRBJ1-3,-,-,TRBV10-3,CAISAQSGNTIYF,TGTGCCATCAGTGCCCAGTCTGGAAACACCATATATTTT
TRBJ2-3,-,once,TRBV7-3,CASSSETSTQYF,TGTGCCAGCAGCTCGGAAACATCTACGCAGTATTTT
TRBJ1-2,-,-,TRBV30,CAWIGGLNYGYTF,TGTGCCTGGATAGGGGGGCTTAACTATGGCTACACCTTC
TRBJ2-1,TRBD1,-,TRBV7-2,CASSPRGQGAYEQFF,TGTGCCAGCAGCCCGCGGGGACAGGGGGCGTATGAGCAGTTCTTC